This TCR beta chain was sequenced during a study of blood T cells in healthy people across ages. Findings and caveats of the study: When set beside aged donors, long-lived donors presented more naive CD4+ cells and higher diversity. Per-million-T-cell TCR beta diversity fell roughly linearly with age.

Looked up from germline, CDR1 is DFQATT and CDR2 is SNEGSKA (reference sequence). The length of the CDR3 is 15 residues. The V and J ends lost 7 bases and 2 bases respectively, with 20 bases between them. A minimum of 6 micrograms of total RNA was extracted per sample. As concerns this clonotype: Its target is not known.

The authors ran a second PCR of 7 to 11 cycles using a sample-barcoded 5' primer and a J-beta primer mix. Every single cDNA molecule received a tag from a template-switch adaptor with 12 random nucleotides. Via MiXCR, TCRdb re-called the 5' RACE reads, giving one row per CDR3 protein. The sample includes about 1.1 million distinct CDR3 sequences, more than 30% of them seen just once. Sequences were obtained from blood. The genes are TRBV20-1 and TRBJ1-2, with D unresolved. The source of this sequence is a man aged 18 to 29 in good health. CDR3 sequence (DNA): TGCAGTGATATAACTTGGGATTTTAAGAACTATGGCTACACCTTC. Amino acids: CSDITWDFKNYGYTF.